The 26 T cell receptor beta chains reported below all come from one sample, sequenced in a study of T cells in Graves' hyperthyroidism and ophthalmopathy. TCR beta CDR3 regions were amplified from RNA. Carried out on the TCR CDR3, a first-round RT-PCR used the HTBI primer set. TCRdb reprocessed the multiplex PCR reads via MiXCR and lists one record per CDR3 protein. Of around 450,000 distinct CDR3 sequences listed, roughly 15% are singletons. Sequencing was carried out using blood. The receptors shown here come from a woman aged 18 to 35 with Graves' hyperthyroidism.

This rearrangement joins TRBV20-1 to TRBJ1-2; TRBD1 matches 8 bases. Per germline, CDR1 DFQATT and CDR2 SNEGSKA (reference sequence). This CDR3 is built from 12 residues. V dropped 6 bases and J dropped 7; count of bases not matched to a gene: 7. CDR3 region: CSAHQGAGGYTF. CDR3 DNA: TGCAGTGCACATCAGGGGGCTGGTGGCTACACCTTC.

As DNA, the CDR3 is TGCGCCAGCAGCGAACCCGGGACAGGGGATGAAAAACTGTTTTTT. Its translation is CASSEPGTGDEKLFF. The chain joins TRBV5-1 to TRBJ1-4, with 10 bases matching TRBD1. J lost 6 bases, V lost 4 bases, and 6 bases had no gene match. The germline V gene encodes CDR1 SGHRS and CDR2 YFSETQ. This CDR3 has 15 amino acids.

A single count supports this clonotype. Since a much larger clone is just one base distant, this may be a read error. V is TRBV6-5 and J is TRBJ2-7; no reliable D call. This CDR3 spans 15 amino acids. Germline loops: CDR1 MNHEY, CDR2 SVGAGI. Here the CDR3 reads CASGYSILARGEQYF. CDR3 DNA sequence: TGTGCCAGCGGTTACTCAATATTAGCACGAGGCGAGCAGTACTTC.

CDR3 residues: CASESNAFEQFF. As DNA, the CDR3 is TGTGCCAGCGAGTCTAATGCCTTTGAGCAGTTCTTC. The V call is TRBV25-1, the J call TRBJ2-1; D unresolved. Germline V CDR1 and CDR2: MGHDK, SYGVNS. CDR3 length: 12 residues. Trimming pared 8 bases from V and 9 bases from J, leaving 14 bases between.

This clonotype was counted many times. This chain joins TRBV28 and TRBJ1-2; tentatively, D is TRBD1 (6 bases). CDR1 is MDHEN and CDR2 is SYDVKM in the germline V gene. The ends were cut back, 8 bases at V and 5 bases at J, with 18 bases in the middle. CDR3 size: 14 residues. CDR3 amino acids: CASFPGGVYYGYTF. The DNA for the CDR3 is TGTGCCAGCTTCCCCGGGGGCGTATATTATGGCTACACCTTC.

This clonotype was seen many times. The chain joins TRBV5-1 to TRBJ2-7; tentative D call: TRBD1 (6 bases). Deletions cut 3 bases from V and 3 bases from J, with 10 bases between. Germline CDR1 reads SGHRS; CDR2 reads YFSETQ. The CDR3 sequence is 13 residues long. Here the CDR3 reads CASSSRDNYEQYF. Here the CDR3 DNA reads TGCGCCAGCAGCTCCAGGGACAACTACGAGCAGTACTTC.

This clonotype was found a few times. At one boundary the junction diverges from the germline segment, which might be a read error. The genes are TRBV6-1 and TRBJ2-6; 7 bases align to TRBD1. Germline values: CDR1 MNHNS, CDR2 SASEGT. CDR3 size: 15 residues. The CDR3 spells CANGQETSGASVLTF. The CDR3 nucleotides are TGTGCCAACGGACAGGAAACTTCTGGGGCCAGCGTCCTGACTTTC.

This clonotype was seen ten or more times. The rearrangement uses TRBV2 and TRBJ2-1; 9 nucleotides match TRBD2. The ends lost 3 bases at V and 6 bases at J; junction bases unmatched: 9. The CDR3 runs 16 residues. CDR1 is SNHLY, CDR2 FYNNEI, per germline. CDR3 sequence reads: CASSESRLAGSNEQFF. The CDR3 DNA reads TGTGCCAGCAGTGAGTCGCGGCTAGCGGGGTCCAATGAGCAGTTCTTC. Using reference TRBV2 and TRBJ2-1 for the parts outside the CDR3, the full variable domain is EPEVTQTPSHQVTQMGQEVILRCVPISNHLYFYWYRQILGQKVEFLVSFYNNEISEKSEIFDDQFSVERPDGSNFTLKIRSTKLEDSAMYFCASSESRLAGSNEQFFGPGTRLTVL.

About this clonotype: One end of the junction varies from germline; a read error may be responsible. This chain connects TRBV19 to TRBJ1-5; the D gene is possibly TRBD1 (6 bases). This CDR3 is 12 amino acids long. The germline CDR1 and CDR2 sequences are LNHDA and SQIVND (reference sequence). The CDR3 here is CSKGGLRVPQHF. In DNA form, the CDR3 reads TGCTCCAAGGGGGGCCTTCGTGTGCCCCAGCATTTT.

In this sample, this clonotype turned up a few times. The J gene is TRBJ2-5, the V gene TRBV25-1; D is perhaps TRBD1 or TRBD2 (6 bases each). Germline V gives CDR1 MGHDK, CDR2 SYGVNS. The CDR3 consists of 16 residues. V dropped 2 bases and J dropped 1 base, with 14 bases sitting between them. The CDR3, as DNA: TGTGCCAGCAGTGAAAACAAGGGGGGTTTCCAAGAGACCCAGTACTTC. It encodes CASSENKGGFQETQYF.

Many counts were recorded for this clonotype. The CDR3 coding sequence is TGTGCCAGCAGCACAACAACTAAGGCCGCCGGGACAGGGGGCGAGCAGTACTTC. It yields the protein CASSTTTKAAGTGGEQYF. The J gene is TRBJ2-7, the V gene TRBV2; 11 nucleotides agree with TRBD1. The ends lost 6 bases at V and 6 bases at J; junction bases unmatched: 19. Germline V lookup: CDR1 SNHLY, CDR2 FYNNEI. The CDR3 is 18 residues long.

The V and J genes are TRBV7-8 and TRBJ2-7, with 9 bases matching TRBD2. CDR1 SGHVS and CDR2 FQNEAQ come from the germline V gene. J gave up 5 bases and V 0 bases, and 5 bases lay outside the gene matches. This CDR3 has 15 residues. The CDR3 loop is CASSLASGGINEQYF. The CDR3 nucleotides are TGTGCCAGCAGCTTAGCTAGCGGGGGAATCAACGAGCAGTACTTC.

This clonotype came up many times. This chain uses TRBV25-1 with TRBJ2-7; TRBD1 matches at 8 bases. The CDR3 consists of 15 residues. CDR1 and CDR2 (germline): MGHDK, SYGVNS. With 3 bases clipped from V and 6 bases from J, the junction kept 10 bases outside the gene matches. CDR3 coding DNA: TGTGCCAGCAGTGATTTCCAGGGGGCTATCAGCGAGCAGTACTTC. Its translation is CASSDFQGAISEQYF.

This clonotype was observed many times. V usage is TRBV27 and J usage is TRBJ2-5; TRBD1 is a possible D gene (6 bases). Trimming removed 2 bases from V and 2 bases from J, with 15 bases in between. Germline CDR1 is MNHEY and CDR2 is SMNVEV (reference sequence). The CDR3 spans 16 residues. The chain's CDR3 is CASSLNRAGSQETQYF. CDR3 nucleotides: TGTGCCAGCAGTTTAAACAGGGCAGGCAGTCAAGAGACCCAGTACTTC.

The chain links TRBV30 to TRBJ1-4, with D unresolved. The V gene lost 0 bases and the J gene lost 0 bases, with 5 bases spanning the gap. The CDR3 consists of 14 residues. The germline V gene has CDR1 GTSNPN and CDR2 SVGIG (reference sequence). CDR3 DNA sequence: TGTGCCTGGAGTGTAGATGCAACTAATGAAAAACTGTTTTTT. Translated, it gives CAWSVDATNEKLFF.

This clonotype was seen many times. The DNA of the CDR3 is TGTGCCAGCAGCCAATACGATTCTAACACTGAAGCTTTCTTT. Residues: CASSQYDSNTEAFF. The chain carries TRBV3-1 and TRBJ1-1, with D unresolved. Germline V CDR1 and CDR2: LGHDT, YNNKEL (reference sequence). This CDR3 has 14 residues. Trimming stripped 2 bases from V and 2 bases from J, with 9 bases between. The full variable domain, rest sourced from reference TRBV3-1 and TRBJ1-1, is DTAVSQTPKYLVTQMGNDKSIKCEQNLGHDTMYWYKQDSKKFLKIMFSYNNKELIINETVPNRFSPKSPDKAHLNLHINSLELGDSAVYFCASSQYDSNTEAFFGQGTRLTVV.

V gene TRBV19 combines with J gene TRBJ1-4; TRBD1 matches 7 bases. The J segment lost 6 bases and the V segment lost 7 bases, leaving 5 bases of the junction unmatched. The CDR3 totals 13 residues. The germline gives CDR1 LNHDA, CDR2 SQIVND (reference sequence). The CDR3: CASTDRIDEKLFF. The CDR3 DNA reads as TGTGCCAGTACGGACAGGATAGATGAAAAACTGTTTTTT.

The chain uses TRBV3-1 and TRBJ2-2, with 7 positions matching TRBD2. Germline V gives CDR1 LGHDT, CDR2 YNNKEL (reference sequence). V was clipped by 7 bases and J by 4 bases; unmatched bases: 15. The CDR3 has 17 amino acids. The CDR3 here is CASTPRTRGSLTGELFF. Here the CDR3 DNA reads TGTGCCAGCACCCCCCGGACTCGCGGGAGCCTCACCGGGGAGCTGTTTTTT.

This chain uses TRBV19 with TRBJ1-4; D unclear. Germline lookup yields CDR1 LNHDA and CDR2 SQIVND (reference sequence). The CDR3 is 14 amino acids. V shed 5 bases and J shed 5 bases, with 12 bases lying between them. CDR3 DNA sequence: TGTGCCAGTAGTTCGTGGCAGTTCAATGAAAAACTGTTTTTT. This encodes CASSSWQFNEKLFF.

The chain combines TRBV6-1 with TRBJ2-3; TRBD2 matches at 12 bases. Germline CDR1 MNHNS, CDR2 SASEGT. The length of the CDR3 is 18 residues. V dropped 6 bases and J dropped 3; count of bases not matched to a gene: 13. CDR3 in amino acids: CASRNLHPSGGVTDTQYF. The CDR3 DNA reads TGTGCCAGCAGGAATCTGCATCCTAGCGGGGGGGTTACAGATACGCAGTATTTT.

This clonotype was seen at least ten times. This chain links TRBV27 with TRBJ1-5; possibly TRBD1 for D (6 bases). CDR3 length equals 15 residues. From germline, CDR1 is MNHEY and CDR2 SMNVEV (reference sequence). V was trimmed by 4 bases and J by 0 bases, leaving 10 bases between them. The CDR3 region is CASSSQGYSNQPQHF. As DNA, the CDR3 is TGTGCCAGCAGTTCACAGGGTTATAGCAATCAGCCCCAGCATTTT.

This clonotype was detected ten times or more. V gene TRBV9 combines with J gene TRBJ2-7; possibly TRBD1 for D (6 bases). Germline CDR1 reads SGDLS; CDR2 reads YYNGEE. CDR3 size: 15 residues. V lost 0 bases to trimming and J lost 4 bases, with 14 bases between them. This CDR3 is CASSVEGVAEYEQYF. The CDR3 DNA follows: TGTGCCAGCAGCGTAGAGGGGGTTGCAGAATACGAGCAGTACTTC.

In its sample, this clonotype was seen a few times. V is TRBV12-5 and J is TRBJ1-6; 7 bases map to TRBD1. Germline trimming cut 6 bases from V and 4 bases from J; bases unmatched to any gene: 3. CDR3 length: 14 residues. CDR1 is LGHNT and CDR2 is FRNRAP in the germline V gene. The chain's CDR3 is CASGPTGYNSPLHF. As DNA, the CDR3 is TGTGCTAGTGGCCCGACAGGGTATAATTCACCCCTCCACTTT.

This clonotype was seen more than once but under ten times. The chain recombines TRBV20-1 with TRBJ2-7, with D unclear. Germline loops: CDR1 DFQATT, CDR2 SNEGSKA (reference sequence). Between the trimmed V and J ends, which lost 5 bases and 0 bases, there was a span of 11 bases. This CDR3 is built from 13 residues. In DNA form, the CDR3 reads TGCAGTGCTCGGACGGAGTACTCCTACGAGCAGTACTTC. Translation: CSARTEYSYEQYF.

This clonotype was observed a few times. The junction and the germline gene differ at one end; a read error may be behind it. This rearrangement joins TRBV30 to TRBJ2-7, with TRBD2 as a possible D gene (6 bases). From germline, CDR1 is GTSNPN and CDR2 SVGIG (reference sequence). The CDR3 length is 15 residues. In DNA, the CDR3 is TGTGCCTGGAATTCAACTAGCATCGTTTCCTACGGGCAGTACTTC. The encoded protein is CAWNSTSIVSYGQYF.

This rearrangement joins TRBV2 to TRBJ1-2; the match to TRBD1 covers 7 bases. CDR3 length: 13 residues. The germline V gene has CDR1 SNHLY and CDR2 FYNNEI. The V and J ends lost 3 bases and 8 bases, in that order; junction bases with no gene match: 6. The CDR3 DNA reads TGTGCCAGCAGTGAGCTGACAGGGCAAGGCTACACCTTC. Its translation: CASSELTGQGYTF.